This TCR beta chain came from a study of blood T cell repertoires in COVID-19. Across the study: Sources were T cells, B-cell-depleted T cells, or PBMCs; the material itself was cDNA or gDNA.

Participants were aged about 18 to 100 years from around 25 US areas. In assigning cohorts, the study relied on participant-reported clinical history. In the source study's methods: Reference gene primer amplification gave nucleated cell count estimates. Produced via immunoSEQ multiplex PCR; TCRdb's table is partial and in-frame only. Clone size and V and J calls were adopted from that table, with D and trimming inferred from the DNA. The sample comprises about 230,000 clones, 85% to 90% of which are singletons, and roughly 4% rests with the top ten. CDR1 and CDR2 from the germline V gene are SGHDT and YYEEEE. The CDR3 covers 18 residues. With 7 bases clipped from V and 7 bases from J, the junction kept 22 bases outside the gene matches.

This chain connects TRBV5-6 to TRBJ1-4; 7 bases are shared with TRBD1. This receptor was identified in a woman aged 25 to 39 with acute COVID-19. Sequencing was done on a sample of PBMCs or T cells enriched from blood (not recorded which). This CDR3 is CASSHAPGRGIISEKLFF. The CDR3 region has the DNA TGTGCCAGCTCACACGCCCCTGGCAGGGGGATTATTAGTGAAAAACTGTTTTTT.